A selection of T cell receptor beta chains follows, all from one sample in a study of T cell responses to AZD1222 COVID-19 vaccine. Clones were read by immunoSEQ multiplex PCR, and TCRdb kept only the in-frame ones, dropping some. Of around 170,000 clones in the sample, 85% to 95% were seen once. The specimen was peripheral blood, collected on day 0 of AZD1222 vaccination. These receptors were taken from an adult in good health. Both conserved end residues are part of each CDR3. D genes are given only for firm matches. Size is stated for part of the rows, as once, few or many counts, or as a class when the clone is expanded.

D,J,V,size,DNA,CDR3
TRBD1,TRBJ1-4,TRBV27,NA,TGTGCCAGCAGTTTAGGACAGGGGGCAGAACTGTTTTTT,CASSLGQGAELFF
TRBD1,TRBJ1-5,TRBV27,once,TGTGCCAGCAGTTTGGACCGGGACAGGGTTCAGCCCCAGCATTTT,CASSLDRDRVQPQHF
NA,TRBJ1-5,TRBV6-5,once,TGTGCCAGCAGTTACTCGCGGGATAGCAATCAGCCCCAGCATTTT,CASSYSRDSNQPQHF
NA,TRBJ2-7,TRBV2,NA,TGTGCCAGCAGTGTCCACAGATCCTACGAGCAGTACTTC,CASSVHRSYEQYF
TRBD1,TRBJ1-1,TRBV18,NA,TGTGCCAGCTCCCCACTGGCCGGGACAGGGAACACTGAAGCTTTCTTT,CASSPLAGTGNTEAFF
NA,TRBJ2-1,TRBV20-1,NA,TGCAGTATCAGCCGAGGGGATGAGCAGTTCTTC,CSISRGDEQFF
TRBD1,TRBJ2-5,TRBV7-2,NA,TGTGCCAGCAGCTCCCCCAGGGGGATCTTAGGAAAGACCCAGTACTTC,CASSSPRGILGKTQYF
NA,TRBJ1-5,TRBV30,NA,TGTGCCTGGAGGGAGGGAGTGGATAGCAATCAGCCCCAGCATTTT,CAWREGVDSNQPQHF
NA,TRBJ1-1,TRBV24-1,NA,TGTGCCACCAGTGATTCTTGGGGGGATGTTGCTTTCTTT,CATSDSWGDVAFF
NA,TRBJ2-1,TRBV3-1/TRBV3-2,NA,TGTGCCAGCAGCCCTGGTTCTGGTGAGCAGTTCTTC,CASSPGSGEQFF
TRBD2,TRBJ2-4,TRBV7-2,NA,TGTGCCAGCAGCTTACTCGGGAGGGGCATTCAGTACTTC,CASSLLGRGIQYF
NA,TRBJ2-7,TRBV19,few,TGTGCCAGCGCCAAGGACAGGGACTACTGGAAGCAGTACTTC,CASAKDRDYWKQYF
NA,TRBJ2-7,TRBV27,NA,TGTGCCAGCAGCCCCGCAGTCCCCTCCTACGAGCAGTACTTC,CASSPAVPSYEQYF
NA,TRBJ1-1,TRBV30,NA,TGTGCCTGGAGTGTATACAGGGAGGCTTTCTTT,CAWSVYREAFF
NA,TRBJ1-6,TRBV11-3,NA,TGTGCCAGCAGCTTAAAACCGGGACGATATAATTCACCCCTCCACTTT,CASSLKPGRYNSPLHF
NA,TRBJ2-1,TRBV20-1,NA,TGCAGTGCTAGTCCTAATGGAGGACTCAGCTCCTACAATGAGCAGTTCTTC,CSASPNGGLSSYNEQFF
TRBD1,TRBJ1-2,TRBV7-8,NA,TGTGCCAGCAGCGACAGCTACAGGGGTTCGGATGGCTACACCTTC,CASSDSYRGSDGYTF
TRBD2,TRBJ2-7,TRBV5-3,once,TGTGCCAGAAGCTCCGACTATAGCGGGAGCTCCTACGAGCAGTACTTC,CARSSDYSGSSYEQYF
TRBD2,TRBJ2-1,TRBV19,NA,TGTGCCAGTAGTATACTTCTAGCGGGGAGCTCCTACAATGAGCAGTTCTTC,CASSILLAGSSYNEQFF
NA,TRBJ2-1,TRBV12-3/TRBV12-4,NA,TGTGCCAGCAGTTTAGTAGGGCCTCCTGAGCAGTTCTTC,CASSLVGPPEQFF
TRBD1,TRBJ2-7,TRBV6-6,NA,TGTGCCAGCAGTCCCCAGACAGGGGGCGTTTACGAGCAGTACTTC,CASSPQTGGVYEQYF
TRBD1,TRBJ2-5,TRBV6-5,NA,TGTGCCAGCAGTTCCCCCGGGACAGGGGGCCAAGAGACCCAGTACTTC,CASSSPGTGGQETQYF
NA,TRBJ1-1,TRBV27,NA,TGTGCCAGCTCCACCCCCCCAGGGACTGAAGCTTTCTTT,CASSTPPGTEAFF
NA,TRBJ2-3,TRBV5-1,NA,TGCGCCAGCAGCTTCAGCAGGACAGATACGCAGTATTTT,CASSFSRTDTQYF
TRBD1,TRBJ1-6,TRBV19,NA,TGTGCCAGTAGTATTATCGGGACAGGGGAGAATAATTCACCCCTCCACTTT,CASSIIGTGENNSPLHF
NA,TRBJ2-2,TRBV19,NA,TGTGCCAGTACCCGGACAGTTAGATCCGGGGAGCTGTTTTTT,CASTRTVRSGELFF
NA,TRBJ1-1,TRBV5-8,few,TGTGCCAGCAGCTTGGTTGACATCTCCTCGGGAAGAGCTTTCTTT,CASSLVDISSGRAFF
TRBD1,TRBJ2-7,TRBV6-5,NA,TGTGCCAGCACCATCGGGACAGGAGGGATTTATGCGCAGTACTTC,CASTIGTGGIYAQYF
TRBD2,TRBJ2-7,TRBV6-5,NA,TGTGCCAGCAGTTACTCGTCTAGCGGGAGGGGCTACGAGCAGTACTTC,CASSYSSSGRGYEQYF
TRBD1,TRBJ1-1,TRBV11-3,few,TGTGCCAGCAGCCGCAGGGGGCGGGCGGGAGCGGACACTGAAGCTTTCTTT,CASSRRGRAGADTEAFF
NA,TRBJ1-4,TRBV5-1,NA,TGCGCCAGCAGCTCTGGAGCCTCTAATGAAAAACTGTTTTTT,CASSSGASNEKLFF
NA,TRBJ2-2,TRBV5-1,NA,TGCGCCAGCAGCTCGACAGGGAACACCGGGGAGCTGTTTTTT,CASSSTGNTGELFF
NA,TRBJ2-7,TRBV18,NA,TGTGCCAGCTCACCAAATAGGGGGGCCCTCTCCTACGAGCAGTACTTC,CASSPNRGALSYEQYF
NA,TRBJ2-3,TRBV11-3,NA,TGTGCCAGCAGCCTAGGTCATCCAGATACGCAGTATTTT,CASSLGHPDTQYF
NA,TRBJ2-2,TRBV19,NA,TGTGCTCCGCGGGGCCGAGGTATCAGGGAGCTGTTTTTT,CAPRGRGIRELFF
NA,TRBJ2-7,TRBV18,NA,TGTGCCAGCTCACCTCCATCCTACGAGCAGTACTTC,CASSPPSYEQYF
NA,TRBJ1-4,TRBV19,NA,TGTGCCAGTAGACCTACCCCGGGACGTTTTAATGAAAAACTGTTTTTT,CASRPTPGRFNEKLFF
NA,TRBJ1-4,TRBV30,NA,TGTGCCTGGAGTAGGGAAAAACTGTTTTTT,CAWSREKLFF
NA,TRBJ1-5,TRBV5-1,NA,TGCGCCAGCAGCTTGGCACCGGGACTCAATCAGCCCCAGCATTTT,CASSLAPGLNQPQHF
TRBD1,TRBJ1-4,TRBV24-1,NA,TGTGCCACCAGTCCCGGGACAGCTAATGAAAAACTGTTTTTT,CATSPGTANEKLFF
TRBD2,TRBJ2-5,TRBV7-6,NA,TGTGCCAGCAGCTTAGGGTACCAGGCCGGGAGGGAGACCCAGTACTTC,CASSLGYQAGRETQYF
NA,TRBJ2-3,TRBV6-5,NA,TGTGCCAGCAGTTCAGGGAGTTATACGCAGTATTTT,CASSSGSYTQYF
NA,TRBJ1-2,TRBV5-5,NA,TGTGCCAGCAGTGGCAGGGAGAACTATGGCTACACCTTC,CASSGRENYGYTF
NA,TRBJ1-4,TRBV11-1,NA,TGTGCCAGCAGCGAGAGGCGCGGTGAAAAACTGTTTTTT,CASSERRGEKLFF
TRBD2,TRBJ2-7,TRBV7-8,NA,TGTGCCAGCAGCTTAAGGGGCCCCGGGACTAGTGTAACCTACGAGCAGTACTTC,CASSLRGPGTSVTYEQYF
NA,TRBJ1-1,TRBV4-2,once,TGTGCCAGCAGCTCGAGACCAGGGACTGAAGCTTTCTTT,CASSSRPGTEAFF
NA,TRBJ1-6,TRBV5-8,NA,TGTGCCAGCAGCTTGCAGGGCTATAATTCACCCCTCCACTTT,CASSLQGYNSPLHF
NA,TRBJ1-6,TRBV6-1,NA,TGTGCCAGCAGTGATTTGGGGTTGGCCCTCCACTTT,CASSDLGLALHF
TRBD2,TRBJ2-7,TRBV11-2,NA,TGTGCCAGCAGCTTAGACGGGAGGGATTTCGAGCAGTACTTC,CASSLDGRDFEQYF
NA,TRBJ1-2,TRBV24-1,NA,TGTGCCACCAGTGACACCAACAGGGCCCCGGGCTACACCTTC,CATSDTNRAPGYTF
NA,TRBJ2-3,TRBV24-1,NA,TGTGCCACCAGTGACCGTGCCCATTTCACAGATACGCAGTATTTT,CATSDRAHFTDTQYF
TRBD2,TRBJ2-5,TRBV5-1,NA,TGCGCCAGCAGCTATCTGACTAGCGGCCCAGAGACCCAGTACTTC,CASSYLTSGPETQYF
TRBD2,TRBJ2-7,TRBV24-1,NA,TGTGCCACCAGTGCCTTAGCCGGGACTAGCGGCAACTACGAGCAGTACTTC,CATSALAGTSGNYEQYF